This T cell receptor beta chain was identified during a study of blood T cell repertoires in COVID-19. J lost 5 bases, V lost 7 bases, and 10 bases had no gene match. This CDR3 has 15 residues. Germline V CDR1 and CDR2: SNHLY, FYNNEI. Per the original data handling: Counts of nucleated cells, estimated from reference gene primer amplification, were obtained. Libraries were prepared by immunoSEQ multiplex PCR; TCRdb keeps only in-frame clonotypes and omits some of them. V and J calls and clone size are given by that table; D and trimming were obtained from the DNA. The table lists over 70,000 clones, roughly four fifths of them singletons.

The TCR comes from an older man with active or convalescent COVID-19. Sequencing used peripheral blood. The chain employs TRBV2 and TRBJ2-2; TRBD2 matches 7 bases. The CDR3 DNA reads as TGTGCCAGCACCGTCTGGGGGGGTCGAACCGGGGAGCTGTTTTTT. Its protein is CASTVWGGRTGELFF.